This T cell receptor beta chain is drawn from a study of blood T cell repertoires in COVID-19. With 4 bases clipped from V and 0 bases from J, the junction kept 7 bases outside the gene matches. Germline CDR1 is SGHNT and CDR2 is YENEEA. The CDR3 sequence is 16 residues long. Some clones are missing from TCRdb's copy, which holds only in-frame ones; the method was immunoSEQ multiplex PCR. The sample consists of around 140,000 clones, approximately 84% of them appearing once. Specimen: PBMCs or T cells enriched from blood (not recorded which). This TCR was sampled from a woman aged 45-65 years with acute COVID-19. The genes are TRBV11-3 and TRBJ2-7; the match to TRBD2 covers 9 bases. The CDR3: CASSSILAGDSYEQYF. The CDR3 DNA follows: TGTGCCAGCAGCTCGATACTAGCGGGCGACTCCTACGAGCAGTACTTC.